This paragraph reports one T cell receptor (beta chain). In its sample, this clonotype was seen many times. It lacks a known antigen. No per-base quality is available; no much larger clone lies one base away. For repertoire sequencing, TCR beta CDR3 regions were amplified from RNA transcripts. A first-round RT-PCR used HTBI primers with the Qiagen OneStep RT-PCR kit, followed by a second-round multiplex PCR, size selection and purification. Libraries were sequenced on an Illumina HiSeq2000 using paired-end 100 bp reads. Concerning the study's data processing: Reads were processed with SOAPnuke, discarding reads with adapters, uncalled bases, mean Phred below 15, or no exact constant-primer or identifier match. COPE v1.2.5 was used to merge the high-quality paired reads. Each unique nucleotide sequence was treated as a clonotype, and MiTCR v1.1 was used to align the clonotypes to the IMGT TRB V, D and J references. Only V-J combinations with frequency above 0.0001 were analysed, covering approximately 99% of repertoires. A TCR clonal expansion and chaos score per V-J combination was defined as the ratio of F50 clonal expansion to chaos observed in the TCRdist matrix. Welch's t-statistics and random forest were used to narrow the features down to approximately twelve V-J combinations, which were then fed into a naive Bayes classifier. The similarity between thyroid and blood repertoires was quantified using the Morisita-Horn index. TCRdb passed the public sequencing reads through fastp at Q25 and MiXCR, retaining productive beta sequences. Under each unique CDR3 protein, matching rows form one entry showing the most common genes and DNA. The V and J calls were not made by the authors but by TCRdb's processing. Recorded for this sample are over 450,000 distinct CDR3 sequences; approximately 14% of them occurred a single time. The leading ten clones occupy roughly 9.8% of the sample.

This entry is derived from a study of Graves' ophthalmopathy and Graves' hyperthyroidism (dated 2018 in TCRdb). A note on the overall study: Peripheral blood was collected at initial diagnosis, prior to any treatment. The study used TCR beta repertoire signatures to distinguish Graves' ophthalmopathy from Graves' hyperthyroidism and to predict progression to ophthalmopathy. In total, approximately 130 blood samples were TCR-sequenced: 40 to 45 ophthalmopathy, roughly 80 hyperthyroidism and some 17 hyperthyroidism-to-ophthalmopathy patients. To explore V-J signatures that distinguish ophthalmopathy from hyperthyroidism, a discovery set of 100 patients was enrolled, made up of around 44 with ophthalmopathy and 57 with stable hyperthyroidism. The independent validation cohort included about 19 hyperthyroidism patients plus 17 patients who later progressed from hyperthyroidism to ophthalmopathy. In over 5 hyperthyroidism patients, the T-cell repertoire of thyroid tissue was compared with the T-cell repertoire of blood. Following sample collection, hyperthyroidism patients were given methimazole at a starting dose of 30 mg daily, and ophthalmopathy patients were given high-dose intravenous methylprednisolone. The 95 to 100 discovery patients were randomly divided into training and test sets at a 7:3 ratio. General conclusions and limits of the study: Among expanded thyroid clonotypes with frequency above 0.001, most also showed up in blood, which suggests that blood repertoires may reflect the thyroid immune response. Sample size was not predetermined statistically, and investigators were not blinded to group allocation. In cross-validation, the 13-signature model distinguished ophthalmopathy from stable hyperthyroidism with 85% to 90% sensitivity and around 81% specificity, and in the test set the corresponding values were about 80% and 75%. In validation, the model predicted ophthalmopathy progression with about 64% sensitivity and around 72% specificity; some 13 predicted patients were CT-confirmed with GO in a median of approximately 6.2 months.

The ophthalmopathy patients had moderately to severely active disease, with a Clinical Activity Score of 3 or higher, a NOSPECS grade of 4 or higher, and a disease duration of less than 3 months. Patients were excluded if they had other autoimmune diseases, uncontrolled infections, pregnancy or lactation. Clinical symptoms, serum thyroxine, TRAb, thyroid ultrasound and orbital computed tomography formed the basis of the diagnosis. Ficoll-Paque density gradient centrifugation was used to isolate PBMCs from around 10 ml of fresh peripheral blood. Total RNA was extracted with Trizol reagent and quality-checked on an Agilent 2100 Bioanalyzer. This TCR was sampled from a woman in her 30s with Graves' ophthalmopathy. Donor details come from another sample of the same person, matched by shared clones. Sequencing was performed on blood.

The DNA reads TGCAGTGCTAGACCTAGCGTCCAAGAGACCCAGTACTTC. This sequence encodes CSARPSVQETQYF. The sequence joins TRBV20-1 to TRBJ2-5, and the D gene may be TRBD2, 6 bases matching. From its cysteine to its phenylalanine, the CDR3 spans 13 amino acids. Solely the CDR3 DNA is kept, with 39 bases framed from the first base. CDR1 is given as DFQATT and CDR2 as SNEGSKA, both from the germline V gene (reference sequence). The junction carries 8 bases between V and J, which are trimmed by 2 bases and 1 base respectively.